The clone carrying this T cell receptor (beta chain) has just one count. These data are taken from a study of blood T cell repertoires in COVID-19. Original handling: The authors estimated nucleated cell counts from reference gene primer amplification. Measured with immunoSEQ multiplex PCR; TCRdb has only the in-frame clones, and not every one. The V and J calls and clone size are taken from that table; D and trimming were inferred from the DNA. The sample contains around 130,000 clones, approximately 84% of which appear only once. This CDR3 is built from 13 residues. CDR1 MNHEY and CDR2 SVGEGT come from the germline V gene. Trimming took off 5 bases at V and 3 bases at J, with 10 bases between the two ends.

Sequenced input: peripheral blood. The sequence derives from a woman aged 60-75 years with acute or convalescent COVID-19. This chain links TRBV6-2 or TRBV6-3 with TRBJ1-1; possible D gene TRBD1, 6 bases. CDR3 in amino acids: CASSRGQYTEAFF. The CDR3 DNA follows: TGTGCCAGCAGTCGAGGACAGTACACTGAAGCTTTCTTT.